This entry concerns a single T cell receptor (beta chain). The antigen remains undetermined. Germline is not matched at one junction end, which may reflect a read error. RNA was extracted from bulk tissue without any cell sorting. More than 3 cm separated this lung sample from the edge of the tumor. CDR3 length: 15 residues. The germline V gene has CDR1 SGHNT and CDR2 YENEEA. Three rounds of nested PCR, following a modified ARM-PCR protocol, produced the TCRbeta library. TCRdb re-called the multiplex PCR reads through MiXCR, storing one row per CDR3 protein. The sample includes some 80,000 distinct CDR3 sequences, around 80% seen only once; the top ten take less than 50%. These data belong to a study of tumor and adjacent non-tumor tissue in lung cancer. Across the study: Samples averaged about 3.8 million productive TCRbeta reads each. Whole-study findings and limits: Top 100 clones took a larger repertoire share in normal lung. TCR diversity was significantly greater in tumor than normal lung tissue.

This receptor was taken from a man aged 65 to 85 with non-small cell lung cancer. The chain carries TRBV11-3 and TRBJ1-2; D gene ambiguous. Sequencing was carried out using distant non-tumor lung tissue. The CDR3 loop reads CASSLEYGRTYDYTF. The CDR3 nucleotides are TGTGCCAGCAGCTTAGAATACGGACGAACCTATGACTACACCTTC.